What follows are 23 T cell receptor beta chains derived from one specimen sequenced in a study of shared clonotypes between healthy human individuals. Assay used: immunoSEQ multiplex PCR; TCRdb lists only in-frame clones, some missing. The data hold about 980,000 clones, with 76% observed a single time. Sequencing was performed on memory CD4+ T cells sorted from blood. Noted subset: CD45RA-negative fraction. These receptors were taken from a man between 18 and 35 years old in good health.

The chain uses TRBV28 and TRBJ1-3; 7 nucleotides match TRBD1. Losses at the gene ends were 5 bases for V and 0 bases for J; bases not matched to a gene: 4. Germline V lookup: CDR1 MDHEN, CDR2 SYDVKM. CDR3 length equals 15 residues. The chain's CDR3 is CASSVGQISGNTIYF. Written as DNA, the CDR3 is TGTGCCAGCAGTGTGGGACAGATCTCTGGAAACACCATATATTTT.

The gene calls are TRBV6-1 and TRBJ1-5; D may be TRBD1 (6 bases). V lost 3 bases to trimming and J lost 10 bases, with 16 bases between them. The CDR3 has 14 amino acids. Germline CDR1 reads MNHNS; CDR2 reads SASEGT. CDR3 DNA sequence: TGTGCCAGCAGTGAGACTACGTCGACAGGACCCCAGCATTTT. Translation: CASSETTSTGPQHF.

The V and J genes are TRBV7-2 and TRBJ2-5; no firm D call. V was trimmed by 2 bases and J by 4 bases, leaving 17 bases between them. This CDR3 is built from 16 residues. Germline CDR1 SGHTA, CDR2 FQGNSA. CDR3 amino acids: CASSLQYSSWGETQYF. As DNA, the CDR3 is TGTGCCAGCAGCTTACAGTACAGCTCTTGGGGAGAGACCCAGTACTTC.

A word on this clone: Other nucleotide sequences in the sample specify the same CDR3. The CDR3 reads CASSSQGAGYGYTF. CDR3 nucleotide sequence: TGTGCCAGTAGTTCTCAGGGGGCCGGCTATGGCTACACCTTC. The rearrangement links TRBV19 to TRBJ1-2; 8 nucleotides match TRBD1. CDR1 LNHDA and CDR2 SQIVND come from the germline V gene (reference sequence). V trimming: 5 bases; J trimming: 4 bases; junction bases outside the gene matches: 6. The CDR3 consists of 14 residues.

This chain uses TRBV25-1 with TRBJ1-6; no reliable D call. The V end lost 2 bases, the J end lost 7 bases, and 6 bases lay between the germline ends. The germline gives CDR1 MGHDK, CDR2 SYGVNS. This CDR3 is built from 13 residues. CDR3 DNA sequence: TGTGCCAGCAGTGAACAGCCAAATTCACCCCTCCACTTT. Amino acids: CASSEQPNSPLHF.

This chain joins TRBV30 and TRBJ2-7, with unresolved D. Germline CDR1 GTSNPN, CDR2 SVGIG (reference sequence). Trimming shortened V by 2 bases and J by 4 bases, and 18 bases separated the two germline ends. The CDR3 has 15 residues. CDR3: CAWSPTGPTGYEQYF. The CDR3 DNA follows: TGTGCCTGGAGTCCGACTGGGCCTACTGGATACGAGCAGTACTTC.

The rearrangement joins TRBV7-2 to TRBJ2-3; 13 nucleotides line up with TRBD2. The V gene end was trimmed by 5 bases and the J gene end by 0 bases; junction bases not matched to a gene: 5. The germline gives CDR1 SGHTA, CDR2 FQGNSA. This CDR3 has 17 residues. CDR3: CASSRWTSGSSTDTQYF. CDR3 DNA: TGTGCCAGCAGCCGTTGGACTAGCGGGAGTAGCACAGATACGCAGTATTTT.

The rearrangement uses TRBV10-2 and TRBJ2-5; 9 bases are shared with TRBD2. The CDR3 is 15 amino acids. V shed 8 bases, J shed 4 bases, and the junction held 11 bases outside the gene matches. Germline V lookup: CDR1 WSHSY, CDR2 SAAADI. The CDR3 loop reads CASRAGASGAETQYF. CDR3 nucleotides: TGCGCCAGCCGTGCGGGGGCTAGCGGGGCAGAGACCCAGTACTTC.

The V call is TRBV2, the J call TRBJ2-7, with a tentative D call TRBD1 (5 bases). This CDR3 contains 14 residues. The V and J ends lost 2 bases and 4 bases respectively, with 12 bases between them. Germline-derived CDR1 and CDR2 are SNHLY and FYNNEI. CDR3 protein: CASSERQGVYEQYF. The CDR3 coding sequence is TGTGCCAGCAGTGAACGGCAGGGCGTTTACGAGCAGTACTTC.

The V and J genes are TRBV7-9 and TRBJ2-5; TRBD1 matches 8 bases. This CDR3 contains 15 residues. CDR1 is SEHNR and CDR2 is FQNEAQ in the germline V gene (reference sequence). The trim removed 5 bases at V and 3 bases at J, leaving 8 bases unmatched. The CDR3 DNA follows: TGTGCCAGCAGCCGAGGGACAGGTGCTGAAGAGACCCAGTACTTC. Amino acids: CASSRGTGAEETQYF.

J is TRBJ1-1 and V is TRBV13; TRBD1 matches at 8 bases. The CDR3 contains 18 residues. The germline CDR1 and CDR2 sequences are PRHDT and FYEKMQ (reference sequence). V lost 1 base, J lost 5 bases, and 15 bases stayed unmatched. Here the CDR3 DNA reads TGTGCCAGCAGCTTAGAAGGGTGGGCAGGGGGCCGGTGGACTGAAGCTTTCTTT. Its protein is CASSLEGWAGGRWTEAFF.

The V call is TRBV6-5, the J call TRBJ2-1; 8 bases agree with TRBD1. In germline, CDR1 is MNHEY, CDR2 SVGAGI. There are 14 residues in the CDR3. Losses at the gene ends were 5 bases for V and 6 bases for J; bases not matched to a gene: 6. The chain's CDR3 is CASSRRDRSNEQFF. The CDR3 DNA sequence: TGTGCCAGCAGTCGCCGGGACAGGAGCAATGAGCAGTTCTTC.

This chain connects TRBV14 to TRBJ2-3; D remains ambiguous. The V gene's germline CDR1 is SGHDN and CDR2 FVKESK. This CDR3 region has 18 residues. The V end was cut by 0 bases, the J end by 3 bases, with 19 bases between. CDR3 sequence (DNA): TGTGCCAGCAGCCAAGAAGGGTCCCCCTGGGCGTTGACAGATACGCAGTATTTT. This sequence encodes CASSQEGSPWALTDTQYF.

The CDR3 nucleotides read TGTGCCAGCAGTGGGACGACAGCCTATAATTCACCCCTCCACTTT. Translating gives CASSGTTAYNSPLHF. The chain recombines TRBV25-1 with TRBJ1-6, with TRBD1 as a possible D gene (5 bases). Germline values: CDR1 MGHDK, CDR2 SYGVNS. CDR3 size: 15 residues. V dropped 4 bases and J dropped 2 bases, with 9 bases sitting between them.

The chain has TRBV19 and TRBJ2-7, with TRBD1 as a possible D gene (6 bases). V lost 3 bases, J lost 3 bases, and 18 bases lay in between. Germline V gene sequence: CDR1 LNHDA, CDR2 SQIVND (reference sequence). CDR3 length equals 16 residues. CDR3 DNA: TGTGCCAGTAGTATTCGCCAGGGGCCCTCTCACTACGAGCAGTACTTC. Translation gives CASSIRQGPSHYEQYF.

This clone was seen a few times. The rearrangement uses TRBV2 and TRBJ1-6; the D is unclear. V was clipped by 7 bases and J by 7 bases, with 11 bases between them. This CDR3 has 13 residues. From germline, CDR1 is SNHLY and CDR2 FYNNEI. Written as DNA, the CDR3 is TGTGCCAGCACCTCCGAGGTGAATTCACCCCTCCACTTT. This translates into CASTSEVNSPLHF. The variable domain in full, completed from reference TRBV2 and TRBJ1-6, reads EPEVTQTPSHQVTQMGQEVILRCVPISNHLYFYWYRQILGQKVEFLVSFYNNEISEKSEIFDDQFSVERPDGSNFTLKIRSTKLEDSAMYFCASTSEVNSPLHFGNGTRLTVT.

This clone was seen once. V and J are TRBV5-4 and TRBJ2-7, with TRBD1 as a possible D gene (6 bases). Germline assignment: CDR1 SGHNT and CDR2 YYREEE (reference sequence). The CDR3 runs to 14 residues. Trimming stripped 5 bases from V and 2 bases from J, with 14 bases between. The DNA of the CDR3 is TGTGCCAGCAGACTGGACAGCGATACCTACGAGCAGTACTTC. Translated, it gives CASRLDSDTYEQYF.

V is TRBV6-1 and J is TRBJ1-5, with D perhaps matching TRBD1 (6 bases). Germline CDR1 reads MNHNS; CDR2 reads SASEGT. Trimming removed 5 bases at V and 3 bases at J, with 11 bases between. This CDR3 has 14 amino acids. This CDR3 is CASSLQGLNQPQHF. CDR3 DNA sequence: TGTGCCAGCAGTTTACAGGGTCTCAATCAGCCCCAGCATTTT.

The chain recombines TRBV7-3 with TRBJ2-3; no definite D call. Deletions cut 3 bases from V and 3 bases from J, with 13 bases between. CDR1 is SGHTA and CDR2 is FQGTGA in the germline V gene. The CDR3 totals 15 residues. CDR3 sequence: CASSLGFFRTDTQYF. DNA of the CDR3: TGTGCCAGCAGCTTGGGGTTTTTCAGGACAGATACGCAGTATTTT.

The V gene is TRBV6-6, the J gene TRBJ2-5, with a tentative D call TRBD1 (6 bases). V was shortened by 7 bases and J by 7 bases, with 13 bases between the two germline ends. Germline V CDR1 and CDR2: MNHNY, SVGAGI (reference sequence). This CDR3 contains 12 residues. The CDR3 nucleotides are TGTGCCAGCACCCCGGAAGGGGGGACCCAGTACTTC. Protein sequence: CASTPEGGTQYF.

The rearrangement links TRBV5-6 to TRBJ2-5; 7 nucleotides agree with TRBD1. This CDR3 is built from 15 residues. The J segment lost 10 bases and the V segment lost 2 bases, leaving 14 bases of the junction unmatched. Germline CDR1 SGHDT, CDR2 YYEEEE. DNA of the CDR3: TGTGCCAGCAGCTTCCGGACAGGCGGTTCATCGGACCAGTACTTC. It encodes CASSFRTGGSSDQYF.

V is TRBV28 and J is TRBJ2-6, with unresolved D. This CDR3 has 15 amino acids. Germline-derived CDR1 and CDR2 are MDHEN and SYDVKM. Trimming pared 5 bases from V and 0 bases from J, leaving 8 bases between. The CDR3 reads CASSPHTSGANVLTF. CDR3 coding DNA: TGTGCCAGCAGTCCACACACCTCTGGGGCCAACGTCCTGACTTTC.

The chain has TRBV7-2 and TRBJ2-7; D uncertain. CDR1 SGHTA and CDR2 FQGNSA come from the germline V gene. V was trimmed by 0 bases and J by 1 base, leaving 10 bases between them. The CDR3 totals 15 residues. CDR3 DNA: TGTGCCAGCAGCTTAGCGCCAGCCTCGTCCTACGAGCAGTACTTC. As protein: CASSLAPASSYEQYF.